The rows below give T cell receptor beta chains drawn from one sample of a study of cytomegalovirus exposure and HLA in healthy donors. The assay was immunoSEQ multiplex PCR, and TCRdb's table has in-frame clones only and misses some. The table has roughly 190,000 clones, approximately 82% seen once. The source material was PBMCs. These receptors all come from a woman aged 50 to 65 in good health and CMV-seropositive. CDR3s include the opening cysteine and the closing phenylalanine or tryptophan. The order of the fields is clone size, J gene, V gene, D gene, CDR3 DNA, CDR3 protein. A D gene is named only where the DNA matches it firmly. Expanded clones get a size class; other rows say once, few or many, or leave the size out.

>.|TRBJ2-1|TRBV5-1|TRBD2
TGCGCCAGCAGCTTGGCGGGACTAGCGACCTACAATGAGCAGTTCTTC
CASSLAGLATYNEQFF
>.|TRBJ1-1|TRBV27|TRBD1
TGTGCCAGCAGGAAGACTCGGGACAGGGAAGCTTTCTTT
CASRKTRDREAFF
>.|TRBJ2-2|TRBV6-1|TRBD2
TGTGCCAGCAGGGGACTATCCGGGGAGCTGTTTTTT
CASRGLSGELFF
>few|TRBJ2-1|TRBV18|TRBD2
TGTGCCAGCTCGTTCCGTAGCGGGGGATGGGAGCAGTTCTTC
CASSFRSGGWEQFF
>.|TRBJ2-7|TRBV5-1|.
TGCGCCAGCAGCACCTCGGGAGAAAGTGTCTACGAGCAGTACTTC
CASSTSGESVYEQYF
>once|TRBJ1-5|TRBV6-5|.
TGTGCCAGCAGTTACTGGCCGATAAGCAATCAGCCCCAGCATTTT
CASSYWPISNQPQHF
>.|TRBJ1-1|TRBV19|.
TGTGCCAGTAGTACCTACAGAACTGAAGCTTTCTTT
CASSTYRTEAFF
>.|TRBJ1-1|TRBV5-1|.
TGCGCCAGCAGCTTGGCCTACAGGGAACAAATCACTGAAGCTTTCTTT
CASSLAYREQITEAFF
>.|TRBJ1-5|TRBV7-2|.
TGTGCCAGCAGCTTAGTCGACAGTTATCAGCCCCAGCATTTT
CASSLVDSYQPQHF
>.|TRBJ1-2|TRBV5-1|TRBD1
TGCGCCAGCAGCCAGGGACAGTCGATCTATGGCTACACCTTC
CASSQGQSIYGYTF
>.|TRBJ2-7|TRBV9|.
TGTGCCAGCAGCGAGGGCAGGGGATACGAGCAGTACTTC
CASSEGRGYEQYF
>.|TRBJ2-1|TRBV28|TRBD1
TGTGCCAGCAGTTTGGACAGGGTTTATGAGCAGTTCTTC
CASSLDRVYEQFF
>.|TRBJ2-3|TRBV2|TRBD2
TGTGCCAGCGGGACCGGGACTAGGGCCGATACGCAGTATTTT
CASGTGTRADTQYF
>.|TRBJ2-7|TRBV7-8|.
TGTGCCAGCAGCTTGGACACCTACGAGCAGTACTTC
CASSLDTYEQYF
>.|TRBJ1-1|TRBV18|.
TGTGCCAGCTCACCCAGGAGGCACGTGAACACTGAAGCTTTCTTT
CASSPRRHVNTEAFF
>.|TRBJ1-1|TRBV7-9|TRBD1
TGTGCCAGCAGCCGACAGGGTGGAAGCACTGAAGCTTTCTTT
CASSRQGGSTEAFF
>once|TRBJ1-1|TRBV19|.
TGTGCCAGTAGCCCCTCCGCACAGAACACTGAAGCTTTCTTT
CASSPSAQNTEAFF
>.|TRBJ1-5|TRBV5-1|.
TGCGCCAGCAGCCCAGGGCATTACGGTCAGCCCCAGCATTTT
CASSPGHYGQPQHF
>.|TRBJ2-3|TRBV2|.
TGTGCCAGCGAGGGAACAGATACGCAGTATTTT
CASEGTDTQYF
>.|TRBJ2-2|TRBV5-1|.
TGCGCCAGCTACCGGGTCACCGGGGAGCTGTTTTTT
CASYRVTGELFF
>.|TRBJ2-7|TRBV6-5|TRBD1
TGTGCCAGCAGCTTCGGGACAGGGGGCATGTACGAGCAGTACTTC
CASSFGTGGMYEQYF
>.|TRBJ2-7|TRBV19|TRBD1
TGTGCCAGTAGGCCTACAGGGGAGAGCTACGAGCAGTACTTC
CASRPTGESYEQYF
>.|TRBJ2-7|TRBV27|TRBD1
TGTGCCAGCAGTCCCGGGACAGCTGGTTACGAGCAGTACTTC
CASSPGTAGYEQYF